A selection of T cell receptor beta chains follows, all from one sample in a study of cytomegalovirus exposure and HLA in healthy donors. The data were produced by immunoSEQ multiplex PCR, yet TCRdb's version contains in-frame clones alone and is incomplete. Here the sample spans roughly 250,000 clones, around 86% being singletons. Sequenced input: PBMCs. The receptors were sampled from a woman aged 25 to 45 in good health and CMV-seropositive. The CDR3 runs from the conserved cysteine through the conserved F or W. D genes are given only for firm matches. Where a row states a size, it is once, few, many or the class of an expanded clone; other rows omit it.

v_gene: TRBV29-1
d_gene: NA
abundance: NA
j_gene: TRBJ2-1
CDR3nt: TGCAGCGTGCTGGCCCCACGGGGTCCCTACAATGAGCAGTTCTTC
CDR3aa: CSVLAPRGPYNEQFF

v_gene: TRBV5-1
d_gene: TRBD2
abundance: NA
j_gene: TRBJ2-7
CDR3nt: TGCGCCAGCAGCTTGGGCGGGGGATACGAGCAGTACTTC
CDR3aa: CASSLGGGYEQYF

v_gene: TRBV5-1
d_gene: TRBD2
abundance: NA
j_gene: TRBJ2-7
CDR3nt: TGCGCCAGCAGCTTGGCCGGGACTAGCGGGAGCAGTTACGAGCAGTACTTC
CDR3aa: CASSLAGTSGSSYEQYF

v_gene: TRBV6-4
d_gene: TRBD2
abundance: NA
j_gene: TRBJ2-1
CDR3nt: TGTGCCAGCAGTGACGGACTAGTCCAGGTCTTC
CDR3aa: CASSDGLVQVF

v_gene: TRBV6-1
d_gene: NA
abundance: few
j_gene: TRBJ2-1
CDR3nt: TGTGCCAGCAGGAGGGCAGGGGGGAACGATGAGCAGTTCTTC
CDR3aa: CASRRAGGNDEQFF

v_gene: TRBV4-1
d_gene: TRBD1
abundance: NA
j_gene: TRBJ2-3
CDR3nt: TGCGCCAGCAGCCAAGAGGGACAGCCAAGCACAGATACGCAGTATTTT
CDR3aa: CASSQEGQPSTDTQYF

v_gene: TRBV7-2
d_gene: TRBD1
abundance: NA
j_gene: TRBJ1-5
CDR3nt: TGTGCCAGCGTACAGAATACAGGGGTCCAGCCCCAGCATTTT
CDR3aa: CASVQNTGVQPQHF

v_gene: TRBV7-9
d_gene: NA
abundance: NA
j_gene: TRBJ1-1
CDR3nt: TGTGCCAGCAGCTTCACGGAGTCCACGGAAGCTTTCTTT
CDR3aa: CASSFTESTEAFF

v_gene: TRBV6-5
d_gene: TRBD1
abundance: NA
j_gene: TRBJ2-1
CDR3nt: TGTGCCAGCAGCCCGATGACAGGGAGCAATGAGCAGTTCTTC
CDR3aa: CASSPMTGSNEQFF

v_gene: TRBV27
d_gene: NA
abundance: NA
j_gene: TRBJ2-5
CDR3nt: TGTGCCAGCAGTTTATGGTCGGGGGGCCGGGAGACCCAGTACTTC
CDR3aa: CASSLWSGGRETQYF

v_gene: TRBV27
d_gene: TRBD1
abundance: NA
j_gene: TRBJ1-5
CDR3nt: TGTGCCAGCAGTTTATACCCCCCGGACAGGGGAAGCAATCAGCCCCAGCATTTT
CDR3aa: CASSLYPPDRGSNQPQHF

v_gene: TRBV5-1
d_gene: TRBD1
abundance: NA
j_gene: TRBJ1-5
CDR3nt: TGCGCCAGCAGCTTGGAGGGGGGACAGGGCGGCAATCAGCCCCAGCATTTT
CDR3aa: CASSLEGGQGGNQPQHF

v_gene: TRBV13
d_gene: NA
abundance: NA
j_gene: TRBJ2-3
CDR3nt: TGTGCCAGCAGCTTAGGCTTGGATACGCAGTATTTT
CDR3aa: CASSLGLDTQYF

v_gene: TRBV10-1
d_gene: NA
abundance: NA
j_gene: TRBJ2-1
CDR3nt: TGCGCCAGCAGCAAGCCAGGGATTTCGGATGAGCAGTTCTTC
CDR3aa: CASSKPGISDEQFF

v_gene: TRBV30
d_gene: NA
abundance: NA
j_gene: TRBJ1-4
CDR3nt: TGTGCCTGGAAGGGCAGGGAAAATGAAAAACTGTTTTTT
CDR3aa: CAWKGRENEKLFF